This T cell receptor beta chain was recorded in a study of regulatory T cells in long-lasting Graves disease (dated by TCRdb to the early 2020s). About the full investigation: Patients with newly diagnosed Graves' disease had been on antithyroid drugs for under 3 months. This study used TCR sequencing and RNA sequencing of peripheral blood to compare persistent Graves' disease patients against newly diagnosed Graves' disease patients. The study was registered as a clinical trial and conducted in China. TCR sequencing covered 13 persistent and around 20 newly diagnosed Graves' disease patients, some 33 samples in total. Results and caveats for the whole study, not just this receptor: Sequencing and analysis were restricted to the TCR beta chain. More public clonotypes were shared among persistent patients (under 3,000) than among newly diagnosed patients (roughly 1,000). Because the primary lesion, thyroid tissue, could not be accessed, the study looked at peripheral blood alone. Persistent disease showed preferential use of TRBV28, TRBJ1-2 and TRBJ2-5, whereas newly diagnosed disease favored TRBV20-1 and TRBJ2-1. Persistent Graves' disease patients showed lower TCR Shannon entropy and fewer highly expanded clones than newly diagnosed patients, suggesting clonal expansion. The small sample size was acknowledged by the authors as a limitation that may reduce accuracy.

The library was prepared using multiplex PCR. The run used an Illumina HiSeq 4000. CDR3 regions were amplified by Arm-PCR with iRepertoire HTBI primers to construct TCR beta libraries. Before sequencing, the PCR products went through gel purification. Turning to the authors' computational methods: A total of fewer than 65 TRBV and 14 TRBJ segments were identified across samples and were used for gene usage analysis of CDR3 amino acid clonotypes. Filtered high-quality paired reads were merged into contigs using COPE and FqMerger. BLAST was used to align contigs to the IMGT TRBV, TRBD and TRBJ reference genes, and CDR3 was defined following IMGT. Clonotypes above 0.1% frequency were classified as highly expanded clones. Shannon entropy was used to measure repertoire diversity, and the Gini coefficient was used to measure V-J evenness. A clonotype was considered public if more than one individual shared it. Using fastp trimming at Q25 and MiXCR clonotype assembly, TCRdb reanalyzed the public sequencing data and kept in-frame beta chains. Rows are combined by CDR3 protein, so each entry shows the most common genes and DNA. The V and J calls and clone size come from TCRdb's table, not from the authors' own analysis. This sample gives 440,000 or so distinct CDR3 sequences in total; 14% to 15% of them show up just once. The top ten hold 15% to 20% of the sample.

Read against the paper, the sample's time point label means: newly diagnosed GD, antithyroid drugs for less than 3 months. For both TCR sequencing and RNA sequencing, RNA was extracted from PBMCs using TRIzol. Graves' disease was diagnosed according to American Thyroid Association guidelines. The patients came from an endocrinology department in Xi'an, China. From each patient, around 9.3 milliliters of peripheral blood was collected into an EDTA anticoagulant tube. Ficoll Paque Plus density gradient separation was used to isolate PBMCs, and no further T cell sorting was done. An Agilent 2100 Bioanalyzer and agarose gel were used to assess RNA quality, and a NanoDrop 2000 was used to measure RNA concentration. There are many counts of this clonotype. Its antigen target is currently unknown. No per-base quality is available; no much larger clone lies one base away. Counted from cysteine to phenylalanine, this CDR3 has 17 amino acids. Only the CDR3 DNA is retained, 51 bases long and in frame from the first base. V and J are trimmed by 3 bases and 2 bases, and the gene matches miss 11 bases of the junction. The germline V gene encodes CDR1 LGHDT and CDR2 YNNKEL (reference sequence).

The same specimen was also included in a second study, on T cells in Graves' hyperthyroidism and ophthalmopathy. Drawing on the second study: Graves' hyperthyroidism was defined as stable when no progression to ophthalmopathy occurred over 18 months of follow-up. The hyperthyroidism patients were between 18 and 65 years old and newly diagnosed, with a disease duration of less than 2 months. The study excluded patients with uncontrolled infections, other autoimmune diseases, pregnancy or lactation. Clinical symptoms, serum thyroxine and TRAb, thyroid ultrasound, and orbital computed tomography formed the basis for the diagnoses. The first round of RT-PCR for the TCR CDR3 was performed with the HTBI primer set and the Qiagen OneStep RT-PCR kit. Most expanded thyroid clonotypes (frequency above 0.001) were also found in blood, which suggests that blood repertoires may mirror thyroid immune responses. Ophthalmopathy was separated from stable hyperthyroidism by a 13 V-J signature model, with approximately 89% sensitivity and roughly 84% specificity obtained in cross-validation and 80%/75% obtained in testing. In validation, the model predicted progression to ophthalmopathy with 55% to 71% sensitivity and 72% to 75% specificity, a median of about six months before onset. To identify TCR V-J signatures that set the groups apart, the researchers used a discovery cohort of 100 patients, made up of 40 to 45 with Graves' ophthalmopathy and about 55 with stable Graves' hyperthyroidism. Whether ophthalmopathy could be predicted prospectively was tested in an independent validation cohort made up of about 18 hyperthyroidism patients plus 17 patients who later progressed to ophthalmopathy. For training and testing, the roughly 100 patients in the discovery cohort were randomly divided in a 7:3 ratio. The study also compared thyroid tissue and blood T-cell repertoires from about six Graves' hyperthyroidism patients. Following sampling, methimazole starting at 30 mg daily was given to hyperthyroidism patients, and high-dose intravenous methylprednisolone was given to ophthalmopathy patients. Libraries were constructed in a second round of multiplex PCR, after which size selection and purification were carried out. Libraries were sequenced paired-end with 100 bp reads on an Illumina HiSeq2000. SOAPnuke was used to process the raw data, removing reads that contained adapters or uncalled bases, had a mean Phred below 15, or lacked an exact match to the constant primer or identifier. COPE v1.2.5 was used to merge high-quality paired reads, and clonotypes were defined as unique nucleotide sequences. Clonotypes were aligned to IMGT TRBV, TRBD and TRBJ reference segments using MiTCR v1.1. Analysis was restricted to V-J combinations with a frequency above 0.0001, which covered roughly 99% of repertoires. A TCS score was defined as the ratio between F50 (clonal expansion) and ExV (chaos), using BLOSUM62-based TCRdist between CDR3 peptides within each V-J. Welch's t-statistics and random forest reduced around 550 V-J features to roughly 13, which were used in a naive Bayes classifier (R e1071). No statistical method was used to fix the sample size in advance, and group allocation was not hidden from the investigators. According to the paper, TCR Vbeta CDR3 sequencing was carried out on some 140 peripheral blood samples, which came from about 45 ophthalmopathy, around 74 hyperthyroidism and some 17 progressor patients.

Recombination connected TRBV3-1 to TRBJ2-7; TRBD1 lines up with 9 middle nucleotides. The sequence was obtained from a woman in her twenties or thirties with Graves disease. Donor details come from another sample of the same person, matched by shared clones. This specimen consisted of peripheral blood mononuclear cells (PBMCs), obtained at new diagnosis, from a patient treated with antithyroid drugs. In nucleotides, the sequence is TGTGCCAGCAGCCAGGACATGCCGGGACAGGGACCCTACGAGCAGTACTTC. This sequence encodes CASSQDMPGQGPYEQYF.